This T cell receptor beta chain came from a study of blood T cell repertoires in COVID-19. Background on the study: The analysed material was cDNA or gDNA that came from T cells, B-cell-depleted T cells, or PBMCs.

Clones were read by immunoSEQ multiplex PCR, and TCRdb kept only the in-frame ones, dropping some. The repertoire holds about 60,000 clones, with roughly 84% as singletons. Germline V gives CDR1 MDHEN, CDR2 SYDVKM. V was trimmed by 3 bases and J by 4 bases, leaving 8 bases between them. CDR3 length: 13 residues. The specimen was peripheral blood. This chain joins TRBV28 and TRBJ2-3; D unclear. This TCR came from a man over 45 with COVID-19, enrolled during active disease. CDR3: CASSFPPADTQYF. Written as DNA, the CDR3 is TGTGCCAGCAGTTTCCCTCCGGCAGATACGCAGTATTTT.